This T cell receptor beta chain was profiled in a study of Ad26.COV2.S vaccination and SARS-CoV-2 variants (dated by TCRdb to about 2021). Context from the whole study: Donors in the vaccine arm were drawn from COV1001, a phase I-IIa trial of Ad26.COV2.S in healthy adults that was multicentre, randomized, double-blind and placebo-controlled. Ad26.COV2.S was given intramuscularly at 5x10^10 or 1x10^11 viral particles, as a single shot or as two shots 56 days apart. Sequencing of the TCRbeta repertoire served to evaluate the specificity and breadth of SARS-CoV-2-reactive T cell receptors following Ad26.COV2.S vaccination. A total of approximately 30 samples were included in the TCR-sequenced set, comprising roughly 19 Ad26.COV2.S vaccine recipients, 5 placebo recipients and 8 SARS-CoV-2 convalescent individuals. Participants in the trial were split at random into five groups of five each, receiving low-dose or high-dose Ad26.COV2.S once or twice, or else placebo on both occasions. Investigators remained blinded to trial group allocation during experiments and outcome assessment. Broad study findings and their caveats: Vaccine and placebo recipients had similar non-spike TCR breadth, a finding consistent with the vaccine containing only spike. Ad26.COV2.S recipients had higher spike-specific TCR breadth than placebo recipients (P = 0.0014). The study lacked the statistical power to compare responses across vaccine doses or regimens. After vaccination, spike-specific CD8+ and CD4+ T cell responses were reported to show substantial breadth. It was noted by the authors that total T cell responses may have been underestimated by the TCR breadth and depth analyses.

The immunoSEQ Assay was used to sequence TCRbeta CDR3 regions. After extraction, genomic DNA underwent amplification by bias-controlled multiplex PCR, followed by high-throughput sequencing. The source study handled its data this way. Collapsing and filtering of sequences were performed to quantify the absolute abundance of each unique TCRbeta CDR3 region. Usable DNA was measured by amplifying reference genes present in all nucleated cells, and TCRbeta template counts were normalized to that usable DNA to estimate T cell fraction. Repertoire TCRs were annotated as SARS-CoV-2-specific when V gene, CDR3 amino acid sequence and J gene were exactly matched to a known reactive TCR set. The reference SARS-CoV-2 TCR set was obtained from MIRA and was filtered for enrichment in COVID-19-positive ImmuneCODE repertoires, whereby public or cross-reactive TCRs were removed. Using the MIRA antigens, annotated TCRs were further analysed by specific ORF or by position within an ORF. Depth was the summed frequency of annotated unique rearrangements, while breadth was defined as annotated unique rearrangements over total unique productive rearrangements. Two-sided Wilcoxon rank-sum tests were applied when comparing TCR breadth between groups. TCRdb's version of the immuneACCESS table is confined to in-frame rearrangements and falls short of the full clone set. An unresolved V gene accounts for under half of the shortfall where checked; the remainder is of unknown origin. Clone size and the V and J calls come from that table; the DNA yielded D and trimming. Present in this sample are about 400,000 clones, about 91% of which were seen just once. 1.5% to 2% of the sample rests with the top ten.

Reading from cysteine to phenylalanine, the CDR3 counts 13 amino acids. Only the CDR3 region is kept as DNA, spanning 39 bases read in frame from base 1. The germline V gene (reference sequence) supplies CDR1 GTSNPN and CDR2 SVGIG. V drops 2 bases and J drops 7 bases, leaving 15 bases in between. Taken with the paper, the label for treatment or condition translates to: 19 received Ad26.COV2.S at low or high dose, single or two shots; roughly 5 received placebo; per-sample allocation not given. Repertoires of vaccine and placebo recipients were sequenced from samples taken on day 63 after the first injection. Cohort 1b enrolled roughly 25 adults aged 18-55 years at a single site in Boston, USA, between 29 July and 7 August 2020. Ad26.COV2.S was a replication-incompetent adenovirus type 26 vector that expressed a prefusion-stabilized SARS-CoV-2 spike protein derived from the original Wuhan strain.

In its sample, this clone was seen once. Its antigen remains undetermined. One base away there is no much larger clone; base qualities are not given. This specimen consisted of peripheral blood, obtained in a trial of Ad26.COV2.S vaccine versus placebo. The sequence derives from a person aged 18-60 years who received the Ad26.COV2.S COVID-19 vaccine or a placebo. The sequence links TRBV30 to TRBJ2-7, with a weak D call of TRBD2 (6 bases match). The DNA sequence is given as TGTGCCTGGAGTCCTCCGGGACTCAGAGAGCAGTACTTC. Its translation reads: CAWSPPGLREQYF.